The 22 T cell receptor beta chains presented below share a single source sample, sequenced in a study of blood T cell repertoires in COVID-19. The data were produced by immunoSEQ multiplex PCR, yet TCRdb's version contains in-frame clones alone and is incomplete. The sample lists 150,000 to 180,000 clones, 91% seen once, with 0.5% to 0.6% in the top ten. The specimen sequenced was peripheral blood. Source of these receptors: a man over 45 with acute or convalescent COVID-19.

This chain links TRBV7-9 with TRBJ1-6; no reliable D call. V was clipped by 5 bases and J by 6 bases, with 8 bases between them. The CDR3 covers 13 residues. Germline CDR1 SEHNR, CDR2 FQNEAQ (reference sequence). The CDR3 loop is CASSAGFNSPLHF. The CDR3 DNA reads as TGTGCCAGCAGCGCGGGCTTTAATTCACCCCTCCACTTT. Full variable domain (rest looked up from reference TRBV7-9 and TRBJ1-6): DTGVSQNPRHKITKRGQNVTFRCDPISEHNRLYWYRQTLGQGPEFLTYFQNEAQLEKSRLLSDRFSAERPKGSFSTLEIQRTEQGDSAMYLCASSAGFNSPLHFGNGTRLTVT.

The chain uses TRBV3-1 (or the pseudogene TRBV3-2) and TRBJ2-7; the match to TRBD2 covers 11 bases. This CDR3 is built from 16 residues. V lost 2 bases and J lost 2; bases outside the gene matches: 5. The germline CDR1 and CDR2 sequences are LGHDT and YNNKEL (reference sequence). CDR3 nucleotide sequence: TGTGCCAGCAGCCAAACCGGGACTAGCGGCGCCTACGAGCAGTACTTC. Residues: CASSQTGTSGAYEQYF.

The CDR3 spells CASRTPGAGNTIYF. CDR3 nucleotides: TGTGCCAGTCGGACGCCGGGAGCTGGAAACACCATATATTTT. This chain links TRBV6-5 with TRBJ1-3; D is uncertain. CDR3 length equals 14 residues. CDR1 and CDR2 from the germline V gene are MNHEY and SVGAGI. Trimming took 9 bases from V and 2 from J, leaving 14 bases between them.

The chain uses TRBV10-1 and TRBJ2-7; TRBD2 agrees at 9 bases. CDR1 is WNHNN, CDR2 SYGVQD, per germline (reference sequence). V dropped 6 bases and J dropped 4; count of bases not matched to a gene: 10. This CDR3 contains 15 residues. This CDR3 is CASSVLAGAQYEQYV. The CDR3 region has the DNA TGCGCCAGCAGCGTACTAGCGGGCGCCCAGTACGAGCAGTACGTC.

The CDR3 sequence is CASSSQTGGISNQPQHF. In nucleotides, the CDR3 is TGTGCCAGTAGTAGTCAGACAGGGGGAATCAGCAATCAGCCCCAGCATTTT. The chain combines TRBV19 with TRBJ1-5; TRBD1 agrees at 9 bases. The CDR3 is 17 amino acids. Germline V gives CDR1 LNHDA, CDR2 SQIVND (reference sequence). Trimming took 4 bases from V and 1 from J; bases not matched to a gene: 8.

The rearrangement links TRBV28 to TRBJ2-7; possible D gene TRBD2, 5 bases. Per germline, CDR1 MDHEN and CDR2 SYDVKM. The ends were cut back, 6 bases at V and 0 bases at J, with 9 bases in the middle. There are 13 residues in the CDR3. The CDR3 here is CASRGRVSYEQYF. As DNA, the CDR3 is TGTGCCAGCAGAGGGCGGGTCTCCTACGAGCAGTACTTC. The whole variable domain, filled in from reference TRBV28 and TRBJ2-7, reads DVKVTQSSRYLVKRTGEKVFLECVQDMDHENMFWYRQDPGLGLRLIYFSYDVKMKEKGDIPEGYSVSREKKERFSLILESASTNQTSMYLCASRGRVSYEQYFGPGTRLTVT.

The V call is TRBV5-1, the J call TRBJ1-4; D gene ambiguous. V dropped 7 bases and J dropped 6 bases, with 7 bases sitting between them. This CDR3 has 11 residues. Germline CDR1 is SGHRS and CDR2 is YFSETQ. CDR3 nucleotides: TGCGCCAGCCGTATTGATGAAAAACTGTTTTTT. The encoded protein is CASRIDEKLFF. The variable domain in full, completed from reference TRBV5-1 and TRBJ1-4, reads KAGVTQTPRYLIKTRGQQVTLSCSPISGHRSVSWYQQTPGQGLQFLFEYFSETQRNKGNFPGRFSGRQFSNSRSEMNVSTLELGDSALYLCASRIDEKLFFGSGTQLSVL.

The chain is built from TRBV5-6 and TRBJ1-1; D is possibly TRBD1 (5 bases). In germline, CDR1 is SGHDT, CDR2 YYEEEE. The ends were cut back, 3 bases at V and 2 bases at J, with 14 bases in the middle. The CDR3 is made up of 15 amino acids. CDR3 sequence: CASSSYPDINTEAFF. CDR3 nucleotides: TGTGCCAGCAGCTCGTACCCGGACATAAACACTGAAGCTTTCTTT.

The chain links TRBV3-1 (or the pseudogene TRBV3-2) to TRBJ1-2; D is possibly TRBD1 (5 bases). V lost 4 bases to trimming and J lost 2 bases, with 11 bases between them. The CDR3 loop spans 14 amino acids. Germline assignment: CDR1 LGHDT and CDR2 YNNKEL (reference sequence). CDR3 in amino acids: CASSRPDKNYGYTF. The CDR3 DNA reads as TGTGCCAGCAGCCGACCGGACAAGAACTATGGCTACACCTTC.

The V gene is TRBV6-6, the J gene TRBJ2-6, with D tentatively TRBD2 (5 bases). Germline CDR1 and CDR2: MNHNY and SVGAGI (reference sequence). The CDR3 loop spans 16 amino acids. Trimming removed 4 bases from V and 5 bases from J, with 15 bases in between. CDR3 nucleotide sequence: TGTGCCAGCAGTTTCGCCGGGGTTTCTCGGGCCAACGTCCTGACTTTC. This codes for CASSFAGVSRANVLTF.

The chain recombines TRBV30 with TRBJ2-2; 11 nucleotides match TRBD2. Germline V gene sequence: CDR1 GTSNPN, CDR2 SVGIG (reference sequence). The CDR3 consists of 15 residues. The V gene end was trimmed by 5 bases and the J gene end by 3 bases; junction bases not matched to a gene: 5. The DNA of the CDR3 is TGTGCCTGGCTAGCGGGAGGCTCTGACACCGGGGAGCTGTTTTTT. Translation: CAWLAGGSDTGELFF.

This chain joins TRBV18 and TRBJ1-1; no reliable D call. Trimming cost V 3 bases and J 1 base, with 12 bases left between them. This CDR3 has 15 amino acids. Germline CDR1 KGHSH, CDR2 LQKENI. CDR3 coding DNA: TGTGCCAGCTCACCCGGTGGGAGTGGGAACACTGAAGCTTTCTTT. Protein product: CASSPGGSGNTEAFF.

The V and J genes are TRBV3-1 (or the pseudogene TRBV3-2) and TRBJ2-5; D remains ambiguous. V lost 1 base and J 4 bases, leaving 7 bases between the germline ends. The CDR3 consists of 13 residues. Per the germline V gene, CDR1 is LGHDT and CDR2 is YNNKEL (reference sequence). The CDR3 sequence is CASSQGPGETQYF. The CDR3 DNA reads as TGTGCCAGCAGCCAAGGCCCCGGAGAGACCCAGTACTTC.

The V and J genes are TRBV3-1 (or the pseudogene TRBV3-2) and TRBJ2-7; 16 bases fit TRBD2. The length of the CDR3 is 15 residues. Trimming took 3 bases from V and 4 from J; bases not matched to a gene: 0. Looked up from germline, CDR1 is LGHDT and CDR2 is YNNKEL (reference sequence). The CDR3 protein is CASSQGLAGGYEQYF. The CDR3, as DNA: TGTGCCAGCAGCCAGGGACTAGCGGGAGGGTACGAGCAGTACTTC.

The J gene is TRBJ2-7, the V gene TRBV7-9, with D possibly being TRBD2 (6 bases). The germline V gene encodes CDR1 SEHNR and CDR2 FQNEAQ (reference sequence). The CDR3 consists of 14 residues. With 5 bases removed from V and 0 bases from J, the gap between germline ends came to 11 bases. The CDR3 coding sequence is TGTGCCAGCAGCAGTAGCGGTAGCTCCTACGAGCAGTACTTC. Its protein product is CASSSSGSSYEQYF.

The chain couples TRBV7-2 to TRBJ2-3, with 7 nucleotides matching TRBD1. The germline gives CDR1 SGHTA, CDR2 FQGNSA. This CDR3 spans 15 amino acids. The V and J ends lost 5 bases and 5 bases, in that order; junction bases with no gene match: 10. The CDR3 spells CASSKSGQTVDTQYF. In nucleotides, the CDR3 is TGTGCCAGCAGCAAATCGGGACAGACGGTAGATACGCAGTATTTT.

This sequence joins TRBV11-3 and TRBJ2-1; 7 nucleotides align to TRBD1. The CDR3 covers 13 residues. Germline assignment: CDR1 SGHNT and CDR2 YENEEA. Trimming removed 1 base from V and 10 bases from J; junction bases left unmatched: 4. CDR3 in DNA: TGTGCCAGCAGCTTAGGCCAGGACAGGGAGCAGTTCTTC. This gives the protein CASSLGQDREQFF.

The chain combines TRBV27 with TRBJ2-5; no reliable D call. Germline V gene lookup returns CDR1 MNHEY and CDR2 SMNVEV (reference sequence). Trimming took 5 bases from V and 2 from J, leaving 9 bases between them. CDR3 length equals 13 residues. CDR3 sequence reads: CASSPRVQETQYF. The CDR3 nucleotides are TGTGCCAGCAGTCCCCGGGTGCAAGAGACCCAGTACTTC.

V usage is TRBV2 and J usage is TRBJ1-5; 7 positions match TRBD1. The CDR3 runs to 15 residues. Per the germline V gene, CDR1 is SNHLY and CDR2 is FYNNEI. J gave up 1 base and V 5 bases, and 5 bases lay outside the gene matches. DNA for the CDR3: TGTGCCAGCAGTAAGCAGGGGGTGAGCAATCAGCCCCAGCATTTT. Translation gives CASSKQGVSNQPQHF.

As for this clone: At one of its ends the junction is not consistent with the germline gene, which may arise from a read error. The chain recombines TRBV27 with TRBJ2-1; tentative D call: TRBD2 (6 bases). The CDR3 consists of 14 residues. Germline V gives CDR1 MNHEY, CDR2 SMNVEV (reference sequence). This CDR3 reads CATSLYGRDNEQFF. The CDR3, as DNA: TGTGCCACCAGTTTATACGGGAGAGACAATGAGCAGTTCTTC.

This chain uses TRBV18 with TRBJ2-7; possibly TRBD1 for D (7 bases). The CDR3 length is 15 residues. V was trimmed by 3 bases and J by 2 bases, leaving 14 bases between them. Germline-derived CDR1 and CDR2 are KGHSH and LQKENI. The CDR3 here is CASSPVQGGPYEQYF. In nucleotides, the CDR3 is TGTGCCAGCTCACCGGTGCAGGGGGGTCCCTACGAGCAGTACTTC.

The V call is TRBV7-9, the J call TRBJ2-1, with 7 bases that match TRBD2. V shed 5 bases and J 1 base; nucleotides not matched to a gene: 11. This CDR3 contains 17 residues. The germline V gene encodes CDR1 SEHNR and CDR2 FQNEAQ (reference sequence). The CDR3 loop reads CASSPSLGRESYNEQFF. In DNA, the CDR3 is TGTGCCAGCAGCCCTAGTTTGGGGCGGGAGTCCTACAATGAGCAGTTCTTC.